The 17 T cell receptor beta chains below all came from one sample that was sequenced in a study of shared clonotypes between healthy human individuals. TCRdb's table, derived via immunoSEQ multiplex PCR, lists solely in-frame clones and lacks some. The sample yields about 1.5 million clones, 95% to 99% seen once. The sequenced sample was naive CD4+ T cells sorted from blood. The sample's subset: CD45RA+ positively selected. The receptors come from a man in his thirties or forties in good health.

The gene calls are TRBV4-1 and TRBJ2-7; 7 bases are a match to TRBD1. V shed 6 bases and J 4 bases; nucleotides not matched to a gene: 6. CDR1 is MGHRA, CDR2 YSYEKL, per germline. This CDR3 is built from 13 residues. In DNA form, the CDR3 reads TGCGCCAGCAGTCCTGGACAGGCTTACGAGCAGTACTTC. Translated: CASSPGQAYEQYF.

The rearrangement joins TRBV13 to TRBJ2-2, with TRBD1 as a possible D gene (6 bases). Looked up from germline, CDR1 is PRHDT and CDR2 is FYEKMQ (reference sequence). The CDR3 runs 15 residues. Trimming stripped 1 base from V and 5 bases from J, with 11 bases between. The CDR3 spells CASSLEQGWTGELFF. The CDR3, as DNA: TGTGCCAGCAGCTTAGAGCAGGGGTGGACCGGGGAGCTGTTTTTT.

The chain uses TRBV6-5 and TRBJ2-7, with D unresolved. The CDR3 consists of 13 residues. The V gene's germline CDR1 is MNHEY and CDR2 SVGAGI. Deletions cut 4 bases from V and 2 bases from J, with 9 bases between. CDR3 sequence (DNA): TGTGCCAGCAGTTCCCGAGAGACCTACGAGCAGTACTTC. It yields the protein CASSSRETYEQYF.

This sequence joins TRBV5-1 and TRBJ2-7, with 10 positions matching TRBD1. The CDR3 is 14 amino acids. Unmatched junction bases numbered 6, after V lost 4 bases and J lost 5 bases. Germline CDR1 and CDR2: SGHRS and YFSETQ. Written as DNA, the CDR3 is TGCGCCAGCAGCGGGGGACAGGGGTGGGACGAGCAGTACTTC. It yields the protein CASSGGQGWDEQYF.

V is TRBV5-5 and J is TRBJ1-5, with 7 bases aligning to TRBD1. Trimming removed 5 bases from V and 3 bases from J; junction bases left unmatched: 5. Germline V gene sequence: CDR1 SGHKS, CDR2 YYEKEE (reference sequence). The CDR3 contains 14 residues. In DNA form, the CDR3 reads TGTGCCAGCAGTCTCGGACAGGCCAATCAGCCCCAGCATTTT. Translation: CASSLGQANQPQHF.

The rearrangement links TRBV2 to TRBJ2-7, with D possibly called TRBD1 or TRBD2 (5 bases each). Germline assignment: CDR1 SNHLY and CDR2 FYNNEI. The CDR3 runs 14 residues. Trimming took off 7 bases at V and 6 bases at J, with 19 bases between the two ends. CDR3 nucleotides: TGTGCCAGCACTCCCGAGAGGGGCACGGGCGAGCAGTACTTC. Translating gives CASTPERGTGEQYF.

The V gene is TRBV6-1, the J gene TRBJ2-3; D gene unclear. The length of the CDR3 is 15 residues. Germline loops: CDR1 MNHNS, CDR2 SASEGT. Trimming removed 0 bases from V and 3 bases from J, with 10 bases in between. CDR3 amino acids: CASSEAGLSTDTQYF. CDR3 sequence (DNA): TGTGCCAGCAGTGAAGCGGGATTGAGTACAGATACGCAGTATTTT.

V is TRBV7-9 and J is TRBJ2-2; D gene uncertain. Trimming pared 1 base from V and 0 bases from J, leaving 9 bases between. Germline-derived CDR1 and CDR2 are SEHNR and FQNEAQ (reference sequence). CDR3 length equals 16 residues. This chain's CDR3 is CASSLGSSPNTGELFF. In DNA form, the CDR3 reads TGTGCCAGCAGCTTAGGTTCTTCTCCGAACACCGGGGAGCTGTTTTTT.

The chain carries TRBV6-4 and TRBJ2-1; D is undetermined. There are 17 residues in the CDR3. CDR1 and CDR2 (germline): MRHNA, SNTAGT. V was trimmed by 5 bases and J by 3 bases, leaving 20 bases between them. The CDR3 reads CASSFSPMITNYNEQFF. In nucleotides, the CDR3 is TGTGCCAGCAGTTTCTCCCCTATGATAACCAACTACAATGAGCAGTTCTTC.

The chain couples TRBV19 to TRBJ2-4, with 10 bases identical to TRBD1. With V trimmed by 5 bases and J by 5 bases, 6 bases remained unmatched. The CDR3 runs to 15 residues. CDR1 and CDR2 from the germline V gene are LNHDA and SQIVND (reference sequence). CDR3 in DNA: TGTGCCAGTAGTCGACAGGGGGCCGATCAAAACATTCAGTACTTC. Its protein is CASSRQGADQNIQYF. Filled out from reference TRBV19 and TRBJ2-4, the complete variable domain reads DGGITQSPKYLFRKEGQNVTLSCEQNLNHDAMYWYRQDPGQGLRLIYYSQIVNDFQKGDIAEGYSVSREKKESFPLTVTSAQKNPTAFYLCASSRQGADQNIQYFGAGTRLSVL.

This rearrangement joins TRBV29-1 to TRBJ2-3; D is possibly TRBD2 (5 bases). Trimming shortened V by 7 bases and J by 1 base, and 12 bases separated the two germline ends. Germline values: CDR1 SQVTM, CDR2 ANQGSEA. The CDR3 extends over 13 amino acids. The CDR3 coding sequence is TGCAGCGCCCGGGGAAGGGGCACAGATACGCAGTATTTT. It translates to CSARGRGTDTQYF.

The chain recombines TRBV5-5 with TRBJ2-5; TRBD2 matches at 9 bases. The germline V gene has CDR1 SGHKS and CDR2 YYEKEE (reference sequence). The CDR3 is 15 amino acids. With 4 bases clipped from V and 5 bases from J, the junction kept 9 bases outside the gene matches. The CDR3 bases are TGTGCCAGCAGCACTACCCCCGCGGGAGGGGAGACCCAGTACTTC. It specifies CASSTTPAGGETQYF.

The chain employs TRBV28 and TRBJ2-7; 8 bases map to TRBD1. CDR3 length equals 14 residues. With V trimmed by 5 bases and J by 3 bases, 6 bases remained unmatched. Germline-derived CDR1 and CDR2 are MDHEN and SYDVKM. The CDR3 sequence: CASSPWTGLYEQYF. The DNA for the CDR3 is TGTGCCAGCAGTCCTTGGACAGGGCTCTACGAGCAGTACTTC.

The chain uses TRBV11-3 and TRBJ2-7, with 8 bases aligning to TRBD1. The CDR3 totals 14 residues. Germline V gene data show CDR1 as SGHNT and CDR2 as YENEEA. V lost 2 bases, J lost 1 base, and 1 base stayed unmatched. CDR3 loop: CASSLTGGSYEQYF. Here the CDR3 DNA reads TGTGCCAGCAGCTTAACAGGGGGTTCCTACGAGCAGTACTTC.

This clone appeared once. The chain combines TRBV6-6 with TRBJ2-2, with 7 nucleotides matching TRBD2. The junction had 7 bases not matched to a gene; V was cut back by 7 bases and J by 2 bases. Germline V gene sequence: CDR1 MNHNY, CDR2 SVGAGI (reference sequence). The CDR3 loop spans 15 amino acids. For the CDR3, the DNA is TGTGCCAGCACCCCTCTAGCGGCTAACACCGGGGAGCTGTTTTTT. Translated: CASTPLAANTGELFF.

V is TRBV19 and J is TRBJ2-5, with TRBD2 identical over 7 bases. Per the germline V gene, CDR1 is LNHDA and CDR2 is SQIVND (reference sequence). The CDR3 consists of 12 residues. The CDR3 region has the DNA TGTGCGCACCGGGAGGTTGAGGAGACCCAGTACTTC. This encodes CAHREVEETQYF.

V gene TRBV19 combines with J gene TRBJ2-1, with 7 bases aligning to TRBD2. CDR1 and CDR2 (germline): LNHDA, SQIVND (reference sequence). The CDR3 sequence is 13 residues long. The V and J ends lost 3 bases and 9 bases, in that order; junction bases with no gene match: 5. CDR3 sequence: CASSMGRGVEQFF. CDR3 DNA: TGTGCCAGTAGTATGGGGAGGGGTGTTGAGCAGTTCTTC.